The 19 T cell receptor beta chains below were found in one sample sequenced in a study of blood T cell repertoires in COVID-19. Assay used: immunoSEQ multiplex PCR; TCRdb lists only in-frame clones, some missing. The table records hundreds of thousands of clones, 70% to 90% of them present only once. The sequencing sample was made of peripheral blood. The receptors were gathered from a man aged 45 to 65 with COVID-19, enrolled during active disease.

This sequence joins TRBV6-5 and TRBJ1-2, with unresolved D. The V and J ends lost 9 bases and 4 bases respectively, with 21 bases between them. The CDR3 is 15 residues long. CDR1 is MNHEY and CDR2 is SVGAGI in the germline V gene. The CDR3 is CASGLPWTESYGYTF. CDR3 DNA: TGTGCCAGTGGTCTCCCGTGGACTGAAAGCTATGGCTACACCTTC.

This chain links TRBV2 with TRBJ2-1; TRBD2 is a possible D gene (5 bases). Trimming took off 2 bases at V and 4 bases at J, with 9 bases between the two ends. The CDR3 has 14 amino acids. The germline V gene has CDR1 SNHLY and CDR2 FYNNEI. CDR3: CASSEWRGYNEQFF. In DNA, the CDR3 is TGTGCCAGCAGTGAATGGCGAGGGTACAATGAGCAGTTCTTC.

CDR3 nucleotide sequence: TGTGCCAGCAGTTATGGGACAGGGGTTACCTCCAGCTCCTACAATGAGCAGTTCTTC. Translated: CASSYGTGVTSSSYNEQFF. The J gene is TRBJ2-1, the V gene TRBV6-2 or TRBV6-3, with 10 bases that match TRBD1. The CDR3 is made up of 19 amino acids. V gave up 3 bases and J gave up 0 bases; unmatched junction bases: 11. The germline V gene has CDR1 MNHEY and CDR2 SVGEGT.

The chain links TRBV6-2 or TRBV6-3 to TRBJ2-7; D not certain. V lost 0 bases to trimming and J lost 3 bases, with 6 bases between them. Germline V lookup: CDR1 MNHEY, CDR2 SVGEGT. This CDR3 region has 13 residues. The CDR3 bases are TGTGCCAGCAGTTACTCGAACAACTACGAGCAGTACTTC. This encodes CASSYSNNYEQYF.

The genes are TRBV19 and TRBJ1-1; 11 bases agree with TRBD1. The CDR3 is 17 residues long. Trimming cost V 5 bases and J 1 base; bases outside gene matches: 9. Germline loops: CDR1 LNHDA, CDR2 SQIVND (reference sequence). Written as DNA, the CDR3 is TGTGCCAGTAGTTGGACAGGGGGCCGAGCATCGAACACTGAAGCTTTCTTT. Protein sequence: CASSWTGGRASNTEAFF. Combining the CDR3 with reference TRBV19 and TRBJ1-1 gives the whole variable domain DGGITQSPKYLFRKEGQNVTLSCEQNLNHDAMYWYRQDPGQGLRLIYYSQIVNDFQKGDIAEGYSVSREKKESFPLTVTSAQKNPTAFYLCASSWTGGRASNTEAFFGQGTRLTVV.

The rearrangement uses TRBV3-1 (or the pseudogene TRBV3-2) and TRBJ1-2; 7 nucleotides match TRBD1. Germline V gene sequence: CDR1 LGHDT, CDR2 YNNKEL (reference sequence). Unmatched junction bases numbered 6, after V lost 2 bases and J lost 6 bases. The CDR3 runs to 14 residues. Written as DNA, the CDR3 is TGTGCCAGCAGCCAATCCCGCAGGGGGAATGGCTACACCTTC. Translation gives CASSQSRRGNGYTF.

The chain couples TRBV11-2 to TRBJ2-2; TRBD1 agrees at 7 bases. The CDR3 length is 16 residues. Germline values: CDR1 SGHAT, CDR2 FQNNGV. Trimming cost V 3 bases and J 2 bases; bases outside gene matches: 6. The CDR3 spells CASSFRQGHNTGELFF. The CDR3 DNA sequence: TGTGCCAGCAGCTTTAGACAGGGTCATAACACCGGGGAGCTGTTTTTT.

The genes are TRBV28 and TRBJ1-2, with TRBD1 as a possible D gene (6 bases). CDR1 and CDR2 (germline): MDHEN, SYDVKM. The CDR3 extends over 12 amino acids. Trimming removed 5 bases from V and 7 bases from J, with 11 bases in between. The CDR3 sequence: CASSPYRAGYTF. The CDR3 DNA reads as TGTGCCAGCAGTCCCTACAGGGCTGGCTACACCTTC.

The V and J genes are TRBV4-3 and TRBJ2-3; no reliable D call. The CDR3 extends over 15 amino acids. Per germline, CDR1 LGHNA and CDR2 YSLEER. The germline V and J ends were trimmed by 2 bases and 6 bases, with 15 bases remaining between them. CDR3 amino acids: CASSQTSDRFDTQYF. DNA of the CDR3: TGCGCCAGCAGCCAAACGAGCGATCGATTTGATACGCAGTATTTT.

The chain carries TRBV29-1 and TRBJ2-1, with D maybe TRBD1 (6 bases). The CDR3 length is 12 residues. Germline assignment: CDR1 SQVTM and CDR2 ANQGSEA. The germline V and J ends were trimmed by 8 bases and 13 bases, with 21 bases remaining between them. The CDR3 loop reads CSSGQTNDPQFF. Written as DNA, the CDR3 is TGCAGCTCCGGACAGACAAACGATCCTCAGTTCTTC.

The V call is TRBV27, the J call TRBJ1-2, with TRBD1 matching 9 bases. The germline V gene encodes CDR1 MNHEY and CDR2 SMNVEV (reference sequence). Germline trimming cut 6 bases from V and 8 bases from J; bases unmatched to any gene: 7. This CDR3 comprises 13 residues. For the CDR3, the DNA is TGTGCCAGCAGGGGGACAGGGCGAGAGGGCTACACCTTC. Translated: CASRGTGREGYTF.

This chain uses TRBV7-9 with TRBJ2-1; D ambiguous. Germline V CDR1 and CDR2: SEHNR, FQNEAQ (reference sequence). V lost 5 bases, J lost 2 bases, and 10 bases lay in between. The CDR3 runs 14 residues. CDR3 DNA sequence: TGTGCCAGCAGCCCGTCGGCGGCCTACAATGAGCAGTTCTTC. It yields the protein CASSPSAAYNEQFF.

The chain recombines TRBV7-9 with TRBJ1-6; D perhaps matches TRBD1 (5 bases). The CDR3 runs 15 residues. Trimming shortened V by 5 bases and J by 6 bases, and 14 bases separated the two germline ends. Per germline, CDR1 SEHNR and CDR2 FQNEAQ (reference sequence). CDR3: CASSRRQGSNSPLHF. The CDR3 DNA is TGTGCCAGCAGCAGACGTCAGGGAAGTAATTCACCCCTCCACTTT.

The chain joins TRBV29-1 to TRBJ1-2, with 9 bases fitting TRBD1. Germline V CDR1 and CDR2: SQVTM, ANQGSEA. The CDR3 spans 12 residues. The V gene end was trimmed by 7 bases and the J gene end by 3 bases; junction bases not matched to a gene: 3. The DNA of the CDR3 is TGCAGCGCCAGGACAGGGGACTATGGCTACACCTTC. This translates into CSARTGDYGYTF. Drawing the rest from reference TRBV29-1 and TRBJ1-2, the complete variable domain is SAVISQKPSRDICQRGTSLTIQCQVDSQVTMMFWYRQQPGQSLTLIATANQGSEATYESGFVIDKFPISRPNLTFSTLTVSNMSPEDSSIYLCSARTGDYGYTFGSGTRLTVV.

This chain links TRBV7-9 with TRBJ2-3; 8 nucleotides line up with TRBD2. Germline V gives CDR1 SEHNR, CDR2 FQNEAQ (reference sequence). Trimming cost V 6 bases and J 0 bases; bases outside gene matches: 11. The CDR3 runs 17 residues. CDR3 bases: TGTGCCAGCAGTTTTGCACGGCGGGGGGCCAGCACAGATACGCAGTATTTT. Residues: CASSFARRGASTDTQYF.

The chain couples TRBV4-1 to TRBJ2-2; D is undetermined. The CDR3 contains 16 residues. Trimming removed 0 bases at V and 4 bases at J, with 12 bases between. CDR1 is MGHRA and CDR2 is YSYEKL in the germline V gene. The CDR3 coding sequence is TGCGCCAGCAGCCAAGATCCCCGACGGGTCACCGGGGAGCTGTTTTTT. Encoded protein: CASSQDPRRVTGELFF.

The CDR3 protein is CASSVSPGQNFNSPLHF. The CDR3 nucleotides are TGTGCCAGCAGCGTAAGCCCAGGACAGAACTTTAATTCACCCCTCCACTTT. The rearrangement links TRBV9 to TRBJ1-6; tentatively, D is TRBD1 (6 bases). The germline V gene encodes CDR1 SGDLS and CDR2 YYNGEE. V was trimmed by 1 base and J by 6 bases, leaving 17 bases between them. This CDR3 comprises 17 residues.

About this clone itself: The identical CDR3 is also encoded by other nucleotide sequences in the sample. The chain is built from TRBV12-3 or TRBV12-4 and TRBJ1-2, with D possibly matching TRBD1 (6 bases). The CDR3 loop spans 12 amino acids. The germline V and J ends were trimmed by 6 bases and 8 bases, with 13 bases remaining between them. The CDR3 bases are TGTGCCAGCAGGACACAGGGAGGGGGCTACACCTTC. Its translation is CASRTQGGGYTF.

The CDR3 sequence: CASSAMLYTNSGANVLTF. As DNA, the CDR3 is TGTGCCAGCTCAGCAATGCTATATACTAATTCTGGGGCCAACGTCCTGACTTTC. This sequence joins TRBV18 and TRBJ2-6, with D unclear. The CDR3 spans 18 residues. Trimming stripped 5 bases from V and 1 base from J, with 18 bases between. Germline assignment: CDR1 KGHSH and CDR2 LQKENI.